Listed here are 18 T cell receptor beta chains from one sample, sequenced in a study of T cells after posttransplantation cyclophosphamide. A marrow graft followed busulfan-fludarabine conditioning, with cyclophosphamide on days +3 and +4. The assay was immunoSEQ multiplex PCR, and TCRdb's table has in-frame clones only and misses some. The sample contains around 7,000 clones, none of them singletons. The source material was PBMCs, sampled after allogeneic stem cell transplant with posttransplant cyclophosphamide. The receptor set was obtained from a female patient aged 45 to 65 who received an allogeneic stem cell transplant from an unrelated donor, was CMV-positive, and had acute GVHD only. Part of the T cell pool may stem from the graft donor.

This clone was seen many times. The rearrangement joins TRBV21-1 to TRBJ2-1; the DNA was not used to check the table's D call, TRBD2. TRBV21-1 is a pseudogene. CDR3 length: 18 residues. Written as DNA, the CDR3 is TGTGCCAGCAGCAAATGGATCAGCGGGCCTTTCATATACAATGAGCAGTTCTTC. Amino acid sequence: CASSKWISGPFIYNEQFF.

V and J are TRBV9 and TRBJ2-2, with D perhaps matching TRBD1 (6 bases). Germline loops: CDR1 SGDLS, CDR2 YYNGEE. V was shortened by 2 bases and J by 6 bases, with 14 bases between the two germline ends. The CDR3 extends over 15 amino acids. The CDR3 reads CASSVQGLAAGELFF. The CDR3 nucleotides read TGTGCCAGCAGCGTCCAGGGGCTCGCTGCCGGGGAGCTGTTTTTT.

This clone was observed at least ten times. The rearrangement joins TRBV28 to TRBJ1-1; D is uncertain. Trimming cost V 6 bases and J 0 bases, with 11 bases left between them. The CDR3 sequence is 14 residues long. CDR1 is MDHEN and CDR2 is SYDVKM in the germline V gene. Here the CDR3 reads CASSPVGVNTEAFF. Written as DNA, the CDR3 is TGTGCCAGCAGCCCAGTGGGCGTGAACACTGAAGCTTTCTTT.

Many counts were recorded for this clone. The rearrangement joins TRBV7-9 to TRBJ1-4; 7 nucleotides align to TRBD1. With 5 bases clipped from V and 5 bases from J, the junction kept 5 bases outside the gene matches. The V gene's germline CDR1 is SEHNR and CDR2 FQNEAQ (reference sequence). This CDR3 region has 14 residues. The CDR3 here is CASSRQGYNEKLFF. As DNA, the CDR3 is TGTGCCAGCAGCCGACAGGGATACAATGAAAAACTGTTTTTT.

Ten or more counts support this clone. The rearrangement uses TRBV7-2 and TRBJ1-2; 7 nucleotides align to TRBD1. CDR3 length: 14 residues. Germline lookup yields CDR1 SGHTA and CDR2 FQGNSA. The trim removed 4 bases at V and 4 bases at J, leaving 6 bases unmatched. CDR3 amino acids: CASSSGQVPYGYTF. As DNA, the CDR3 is TGTGCCAGCAGCTCCGGACAGGTGCCCTATGGCTACACCTTC.

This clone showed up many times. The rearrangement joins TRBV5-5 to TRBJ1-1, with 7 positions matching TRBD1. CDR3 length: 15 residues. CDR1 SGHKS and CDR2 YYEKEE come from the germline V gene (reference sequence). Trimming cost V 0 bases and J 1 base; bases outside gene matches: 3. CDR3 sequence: CASSLEGTANTEAFF. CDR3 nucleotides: TGTGCCAGCAGCTTGGAAGGGACAGCGAACACTGAAGCTTTCTTT.

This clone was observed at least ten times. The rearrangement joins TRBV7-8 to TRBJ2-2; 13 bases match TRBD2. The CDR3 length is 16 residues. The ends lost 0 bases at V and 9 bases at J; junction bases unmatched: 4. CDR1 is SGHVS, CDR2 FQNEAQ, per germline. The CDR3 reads CASSLAGGTSGRELFF. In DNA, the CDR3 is TGTGCCAGCAGCTTAGCGGGGGGGACTAGCGGGAGGGAGCTGTTTTTT.

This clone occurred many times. CDR3 in amino acids: CASSARPNFRDSWGYTF. In DNA form, the CDR3 reads TGTGCCAGCAGCGCCCGTCCGAACTTCCGGGACAGTTGGGGCTACACCTTC. The genes are TRBV9 and TRBJ1-2, with 7 positions matching TRBD1. Germline V lookup: CDR1 SGDLS, CDR2 YYNGEE. The CDR3 is made up of 17 amino acids. The junction had 19 bases not matched to a gene; V was cut back by 3 bases and J by 8 bases.

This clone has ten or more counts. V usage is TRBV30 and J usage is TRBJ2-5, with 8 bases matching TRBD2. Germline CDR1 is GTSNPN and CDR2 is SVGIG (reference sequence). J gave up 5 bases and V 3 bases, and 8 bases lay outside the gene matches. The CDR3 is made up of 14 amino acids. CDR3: CAWSPAPGGETQYF. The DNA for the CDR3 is TGTGCCTGGAGCCCCGCTCCGGGGGGGGAGACCCAGTACTTC.

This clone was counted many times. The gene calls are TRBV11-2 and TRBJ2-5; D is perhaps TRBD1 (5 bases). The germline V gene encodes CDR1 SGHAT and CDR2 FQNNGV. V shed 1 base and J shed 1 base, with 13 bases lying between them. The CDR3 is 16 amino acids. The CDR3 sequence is CASSLGFTGFQETQYF. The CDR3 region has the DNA TGTGCCAGCAGCTTAGGGTTTACAGGTTTCCAAGAGACCCAGTACTTC. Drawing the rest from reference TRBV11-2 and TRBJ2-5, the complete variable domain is EAGVAQSPRYKIIEKRQSVAFWCNPISGHATLYWYQQILGQGPKLLIQFQNNGVVDDSQLPKDRFSAERLKGVDSTLKIQPAKLEDSAVYLCASSLGFTGFQETQYFGPGTRLLVL.

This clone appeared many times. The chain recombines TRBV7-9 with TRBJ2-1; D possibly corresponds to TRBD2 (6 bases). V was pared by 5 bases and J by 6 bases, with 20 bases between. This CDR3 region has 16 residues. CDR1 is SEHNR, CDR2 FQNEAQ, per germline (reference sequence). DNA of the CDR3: TGTGCCAGCAGCCCTCCCCTCGGGAGTCAACGCAATGAGCAGTTCTTC. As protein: CASSPPLGSQRNEQFF. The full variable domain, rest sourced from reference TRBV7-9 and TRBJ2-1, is DTGVSQNPRHKITKRGQNVTFRCDPISEHNRLYWYRQTLGQGPEFLTYFQNEAQLEKSRLLSDRFSAERPKGSFSTLEIQRTEQGDSAMYLCASSPPLGSQRNEQFFGPGTRLTVL.

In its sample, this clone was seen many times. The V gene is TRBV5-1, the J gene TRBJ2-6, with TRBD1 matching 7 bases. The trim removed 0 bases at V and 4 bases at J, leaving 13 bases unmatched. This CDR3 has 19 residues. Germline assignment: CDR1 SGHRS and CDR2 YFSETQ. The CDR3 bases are TGCGCCAGCAGCTTGGCGGGGATAGGGGGCGCCTCCGGGGCCAACGTCCTGACTTTC. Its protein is CASSLAGIGGASGANVLTF. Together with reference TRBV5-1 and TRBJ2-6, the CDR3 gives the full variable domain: KAGVTQTPRYLIKTRGQQVTLSCSPISGHRSVSWYQQTPGQGLQFLFEYFSETQRNKGNFPGRFSGRQFSNSRSEMNVSTLELGDSALYLCASSLAGIGGASGANVLTFGAGSRLTVL.

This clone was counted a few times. This CDR3 reads CASSLGGGVTEAFF. Written as DNA, the CDR3 is TGTGCCAGCAGCTTAGGAGGGGGTGTTACTGAAGCTTTCTTT. The gene calls are TRBV7-2 and TRBJ1-1; TRBD1 might be the D (6 bases). Germline CDR1 reads SGHTA; CDR2 reads FQGNSA. This CDR3 spans 14 amino acids. V was pared by 1 base and J by 5 bases, with 11 bases between. The whole variable domain, filled in from reference TRBV7-2 and TRBJ1-1, reads GAGVSQSPSNKVTEKGKDVELRCDPISGHTALYWYRQSLGQGLEFLIYFQGNSAPDKSGLPSDRFSAERTGGSVSTLTIQRTQQEDSAVYLCASSLGGGVTEAFFGQGTRLTVV.

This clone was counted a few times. The CDR3, as DNA: TGTGCCAGCAGCACTCAGACAGGGAGCCGCTACGAGCAGTACTTC. Its translation: CASSTQTGSRYEQYF. V and J are TRBV7-8 and TRBJ2-5; 7 bases fit TRBD1. The tail of the sequence fits TRBJ2-7 better, so the J call may be wrong. This CDR3 is 15 amino acids long. The germline V gene has CDR1 SGHVS and CDR2 FQNEAQ.

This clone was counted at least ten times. CDR3 sequence: CASSVSGQVSGKLFF. CDR3 nucleotides: TGTGCCAGCAGCGTGTCGGGACAGGTGTCTGGGAAACTGTTTTTT. The chain has TRBV9 and TRBJ1-4, with 8 bases that match TRBD1. Germline CDR1 reads SGDLS; CDR2 reads YYNGEE. With V trimmed by 2 bases and J by 11 bases, 11 bases remained unmatched. This CDR3 has 15 amino acids.

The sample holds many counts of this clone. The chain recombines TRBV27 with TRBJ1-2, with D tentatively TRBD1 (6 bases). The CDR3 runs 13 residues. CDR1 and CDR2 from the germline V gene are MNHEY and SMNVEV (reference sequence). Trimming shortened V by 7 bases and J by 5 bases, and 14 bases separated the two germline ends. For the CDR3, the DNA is TGTGCCAGCACCCCTCGAGGGGGTTATGGCTACACCTTC. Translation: CASTPRGGYGYTF.

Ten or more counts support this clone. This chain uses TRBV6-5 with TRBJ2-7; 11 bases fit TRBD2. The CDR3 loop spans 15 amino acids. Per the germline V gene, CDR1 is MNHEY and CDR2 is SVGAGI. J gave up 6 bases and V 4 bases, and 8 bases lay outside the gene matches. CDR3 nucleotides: TGTGCCAGCAGTTTGAGGACTAGCGGGTGGGGCGAGCAGTACTTC. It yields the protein CASSLRTSGWGEQYF.

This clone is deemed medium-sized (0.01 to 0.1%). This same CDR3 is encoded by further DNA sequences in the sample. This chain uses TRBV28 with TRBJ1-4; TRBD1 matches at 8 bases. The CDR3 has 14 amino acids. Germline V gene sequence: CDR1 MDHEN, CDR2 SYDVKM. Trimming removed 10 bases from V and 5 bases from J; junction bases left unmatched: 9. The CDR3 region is CAISGGRLNEKLFF. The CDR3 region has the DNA TGTGCCATCTCAGGGGGCAGATTAAATGAAAAACTGTTTTTT.